A selection of T cell receptor beta chains follows, all from one sample in a study of OX40 agonist ivuxolimab in advanced cancers. The repertoire was sequenced with immunoSEQ multiplex PCR; TCRdb's copy has only in-frame clones and lacks some. The sample consists of tens of thousands of clones, about four fifths of them appearing once. This specimen was CD4+ or CD8+ T cells sorted from blood, taken in a trial of the OX40 agonist ivuxolimab. These TCRs come from an adult with an advanced solid tumor such as melanoma, head and neck, liver or kidney cancer. The CDR3 runs from the conserved cysteine through the conserved F or W. A D gene is named only where the DNA matches it firmly. Not all rows give a size; the values are once, few, many and, for expanded clones, a class.

v_call: TRBV9
d_call: TRBD2
j_call: TRBJ2-1
clone_size: once
cdr3_aa: CASSVERSAGRPYNEQFF
cdr3_nt: TGTGCCAGCAGCGTAGAAAGATCAGCGGGGAGACCCTACAATGAGCAGTTCTTC

v_call: TRBV19
d_call: -
j_call: TRBJ1-5
clone_size: -
cdr3_aa: CASSMGGGGGQPQHF
cdr3_nt: TGTGCCAGTAGTATGGGGGGGGGCGGCGGTCAGCCCCAGCATTTT

v_call: TRBV6-1
d_call: TRBD1
j_call: TRBJ2-7
clone_size: -
cdr3_aa: CASSEGRGPTYEQYF
cdr3_nt: TGTGCCAGCAGTGAAGGCAGGGGGCCCACCTACGAGCAGTACTTC

v_call: TRBV18
d_call: -
j_call: TRBJ2-1
clone_size: -
cdr3_aa: CASLDLAYSYNEQFF
cdr3_nt: TGTGCCAGCCTCGACCTAGCGTACTCCTACAATGAGCAGTTCTTC

v_call: TRBV29-1
d_call: -
j_call: TRBJ2-2
clone_size: -
cdr3_aa: CSVKGPIPGHTNTGELFF
cdr3_nt: TGCAGCGTCAAAGGGCCTATCCCGGGACATACGAACACCGGGGAGCTGTTTTTT

v_call: TRBV7-3
d_call: -
j_call: TRBJ1-5
clone_size: -
cdr3_aa: CASSLSLGGPTYQPQHF
cdr3_nt: TGTGCCAGCAGCTTATCGTTAGGGGGACCCACTTATCAGCCCCAGCATTTT

v_call: TRBV9
d_call: -
j_call: TRBJ2-5
clone_size: -
cdr3_aa: CASSERGGRETQYF
cdr3_nt: TGTGCCAGCAGCGAACGAGGGGGGCGAGAGACCCAGTACTTC

v_call: TRBV18
d_call: -
j_call: TRBJ2-5
clone_size: -
cdr3_aa: CASSQLQETQYF
cdr3_nt: TGTGCCAGCTCACAGCTCCAAGAGACCCAGTACTTC

v_call: TRBV2
d_call: TRBD2
j_call: TRBJ2-1
clone_size: -
cdr3_aa: CASPYSGGLSYNEQFF
cdr3_nt: TGTGCCAGCCCTTATTCGGGAGGGCTATCCTACAATGAGCAGTTCTTC

v_call: TRBV27
d_call: -
j_call: TRBJ1-1
clone_size: -
cdr3_aa: CASSLGGARAEAFF
cdr3_nt: TGTGCCAGCAGTTTAGGGGGGGCGCGGGCTGAAGCTTTCTTT

v_call: TRBV19
d_call: -
j_call: TRBJ1-1
clone_size: -
cdr3_aa: CASSIFSDSLRTEAFF
cdr3_nt: TGTGCCAGTAGTATATTTTCGGACAGCCTAAGGACTGAAGCTTTCTTT

v_call: TRBV11-2
d_call: -
j_call: TRBJ2-1
clone_size: -
cdr3_aa: CASSLPAWLAHNEQFF
cdr3_nt: TGTGCCAGCAGCTTACCCGCGTGGCTGGCCCACAATGAGCAGTTCTTC

v_call: TRBV30
d_call: TRBD1
j_call: TRBJ1-4
clone_size: -
cdr3_aa: CAWRPGTGDEKLFF
cdr3_nt: TGTGCCTGGAGACCCGGGACAGGGGATGAAAAACTGTTTTTT

v_call: TRBV21-1
d_call: -
j_call: TRBJ2-7
clone_size: once
cdr3_aa: CASSNKGASTYEQYF
cdr3_nt: TGTGCCAGCAGCAATAAGGGGGCGTCGACCTACGAGCAGTACTTC

v_call: TRBV6-5
d_call: TRBD1
j_call: TRBJ1-2
clone_size: -
cdr3_aa: CASSTLGQGVFGYTF
cdr3_nt: TGTGCCAGCAGCACCTTAGGACAGGGGGTGTTTGGCTACACCTTC

v_call: TRBV7-3
d_call: TRBD1
j_call: TRBJ1-1
clone_size: -
cdr3_aa: CASSPGQGAHAFF
cdr3_nt: TGTGCCAGCAGCCCTGGACAGGGGGCACACGCTTTCTTT

v_call: TRBV28
d_call: -
j_call: TRBJ2-6
clone_size: -
cdr3_aa: CASSTGQQTSGANVLTF
cdr3_nt: TGTGCCAGCAGTACGGGACAACAGACCTCTGGGGCCAACGTCCTGACTTTC

v_call: TRBV27
d_call: -
j_call: TRBJ2-5
clone_size: -
cdr3_aa: CASSLWAGNQETQYF
cdr3_nt: TGTGCCAGCAGTTTATGGGCAGGGAACCAAGAGACCCAGTACTTC

v_call: TRBV28
d_call: TRBD2
j_call: TRBJ2-7
clone_size: -
cdr3_aa: CASSRGLAGWGTYEQYF
cdr3_nt: TGTGCCAGCAGTAGGGGACTAGCGGGATGGGGCACCTACGAGCAGTACTTC

v_call: TRBV28
d_call: TRBD1
j_call: TRBJ2-5
clone_size: -
cdr3_aa: CASSTTDRGFRRETQYF
cdr3_nt: TGTGCCAGCAGTACCACCGACAGGGGGTTTCGTAGGGAGACCCAGTACTTC

v_call: TRBV27
d_call: -
j_call: TRBJ2-2
clone_size: once
cdr3_aa: CASSNYRNTGELFF
cdr3_nt: TGTGCCAGCAGTAATTATAGGAACACCGGGGAGCTGTTTTTT

v_call: TRBV4-2
d_call: TRBD2
j_call: TRBJ2-7
clone_size: -
cdr3_aa: CASSQLGGSEDEQYF
cdr3_nt: TGTGCCAGCAGCCAATTGGGAGGGTCAGAGGACGAGCAGTACTTC

v_call: TRBV9
d_call: -
j_call: TRBJ1-1
clone_size: -
cdr3_aa: CASSVSEFMNTEAFF
cdr3_nt: TGTGCCAGCAGCGTATCGGAATTCATGAACACTGAAGCTTTCTTT